Listed below are T cell receptor beta chains from one sample, sequenced in a study of blood T cell repertoires in COVID-19. TCRdb's table, derived via immunoSEQ multiplex PCR, lists solely in-frame clones and lacks some. Of over 400,000 clones listed, more than 80% are singletons. Sample: peripheral blood. These receptors were collected from a woman under 40 with active or convalescent COVID-19. The CDR3 runs from the conserved cysteine through the conserved F or W. The order of the fields is clone size, D gene, J gene, V gene, CDR3 DNA, CDR3 protein. D genes are given only for firm matches. A row's size may be missing; if present it is once, few, many or a size class.

size: once; D: TRBD2; J: TRBJ2-3; V: TRBV25-1; DNA: TGTGCCAGCAGTAGGGGACTAGCGGGAGTACAACGCACAGATACGCAGTATTTT; CDR3: CASSRGLAGVQRTDTQYF
size: .; D: TRBD1; J: TRBJ1-1; V: TRBV28; DNA: TGTGCCACACGGGACAGGTTAAAGACTGAAGCTTTCTTT; CDR3: CATRDRLKTEAFF
size: .; D: .; J: TRBJ1-2; V: TRBV4-1; DNA: TGCGCCAGCAGCCAAGATCTCCAGTTATATTATGGCTACACCTTC; CDR3: CASSQDLQLYYGYTF
size: .; D: TRBD2; J: TRBJ2-3; V: TRBV7-2; DNA: TGTGCCAGCAGCTCTTCACTAGCGGGGGGAACAGATACGCAGTATTTT; CDR3: CASSSSLAGGTDTQYF
size: .; D: TRBD1; J: TRBJ2-2; V: TRBV5-1; DNA: TGCGCCAGCAGCTTGTCGGGACAGGGGAACACCGGGGAGCTGTTTTTT; CDR3: CASSLSGQGNTGELFF
size: few; D: .; J: TRBJ1-5; V: TRBV2; DNA: TGTGCCAGCAGCGGGTACAGGGGCAATCAGCCCCAGCATTTT; CDR3: CASSGYRGNQPQHF
size: .; D: TRBD1; J: TRBJ1-1; V: TRBV5-1; DNA: TGCGCCAGCAGCCCGGGACAGGGGAACACTGAAGCTTTCTTT; CDR3: CASSPGQGNTEAFF
size: once; D: .; J: TRBJ1-1; V: TRBV5-8; DNA: TGTGCCACCCTCCAGGCCCCGGGGGGTACTGAAGCTTTCTTT; CDR3: CATLQAPGGTEAFF
size: .; D: .; J: TRBJ2-2; V: TRBV6-4; DNA: TGTGCCAGCAGTGACACCGGAGCATACCCGAACACCGGGGAGCTGTTTTTT; CDR3: CASSDTGAYPNTGELFF
size: .; D: .; J: TRBJ1-1; V: TRBV3-1/TRBV3-2; DNA: TGTGCCAGCAGCCAAGATCCACAGGCGCGTGAAGCTTTCTTT; CDR3: CASSQDPQAREAFF
size: .; D: .; J: TRBJ2-7; V: TRBV6-1; DNA: TGTGCCAGCAGTGAGGCGGCAGAGAGACAGCAGTACTTC; CDR3: CASSEAAERQQYF
size: .; D: .; J: TRBJ1-2; V: TRBV13; DNA: TGTGCCAGCAGCTTCTTACGGGGAACCCCCTATGGCTACACCTTC; CDR3: CASSFLRGTPYGYTF
size: .; D: .; J: TRBJ1-5; V: TRBV5-1; DNA: TGCGCCAGCAGCTTGGGTCCGACAGTCGATACTAATCAGCCCCAGCATTTT; CDR3: CASSLGPTVDTNQPQHF
size: .; D: .; J: TRBJ1-2; V: TRBV10-3; DNA: TGTGCCACCACAGGGATGGTGGCTGGCTACACCTTC; CDR3: CATTGMVAGYTF
size: once; D: TRBD1; J: TRBJ2-7; V: TRBV30; DNA: TGTGCCTGGAGTGTTTTCTCAGGGACAGAACACTACGAGCAGTACTTC; CDR3: CAWSVFSGTEHYEQYF